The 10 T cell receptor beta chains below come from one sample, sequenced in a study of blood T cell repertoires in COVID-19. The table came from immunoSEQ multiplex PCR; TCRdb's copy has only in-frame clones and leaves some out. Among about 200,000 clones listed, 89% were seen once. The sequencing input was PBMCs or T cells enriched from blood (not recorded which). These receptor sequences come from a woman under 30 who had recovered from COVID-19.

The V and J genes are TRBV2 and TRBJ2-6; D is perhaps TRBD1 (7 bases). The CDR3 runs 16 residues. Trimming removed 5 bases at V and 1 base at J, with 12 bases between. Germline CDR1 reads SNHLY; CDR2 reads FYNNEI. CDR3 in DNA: TGTGCCAGCAGTCCTCAGGGGGGTTCTGGGGCCAACGTCCTGACTTTC. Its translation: CASSPQGGSGANVLTF.

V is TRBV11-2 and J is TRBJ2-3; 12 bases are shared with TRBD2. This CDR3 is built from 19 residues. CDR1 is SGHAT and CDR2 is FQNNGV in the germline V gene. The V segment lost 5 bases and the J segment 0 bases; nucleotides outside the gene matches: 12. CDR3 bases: TGTGCCAGCAGCCCGCTGGGACTAGCGGGCCTCACTAGCACAGATACGCAGTATTTT. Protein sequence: CASSPLGLAGLTSTDTQYF.

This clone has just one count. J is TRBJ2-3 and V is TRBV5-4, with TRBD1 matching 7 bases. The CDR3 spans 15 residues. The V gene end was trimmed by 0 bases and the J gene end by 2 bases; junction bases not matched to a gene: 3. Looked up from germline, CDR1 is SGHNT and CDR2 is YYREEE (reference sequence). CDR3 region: CASSLGQGYTDTQYF. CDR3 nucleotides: TGTGCCAGCAGCTTGGGACAGGGATACACAGATACGCAGTATTTT. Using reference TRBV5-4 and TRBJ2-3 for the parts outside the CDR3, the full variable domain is ETGVTQSPTHLIKTRGQQVTLRCSSQSGHNTVSWYQQALGQGPQFIFQYYREEENGRGNFPPRFSGLQFPNYSSELNVNALELDDSALYLCASSLGQGYTDTQYFGPGTRLTVL.

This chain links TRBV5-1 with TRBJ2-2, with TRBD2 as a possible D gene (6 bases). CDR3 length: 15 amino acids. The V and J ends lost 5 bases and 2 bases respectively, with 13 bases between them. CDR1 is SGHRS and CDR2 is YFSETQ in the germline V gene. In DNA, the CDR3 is TGCGCCAGCAGATCTACGGGACTCAACACCGGGGAGCTGTTTTTT. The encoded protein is CASRSTGLNTGELFF.

Here the CDR3 reads CATSDAQLGSTDTQYF. The CDR3 nucleotides read TGTGCCACCAGTGACGCCCAGCTAGGTAGCACAGATACGCAGTATTTT. The V gene is TRBV24-1, the J gene TRBJ2-3; D gene ambiguous. Between the trimmed V and J ends, which lost 4 bases and 0 bases, there was a span of 13 bases. CDR3 length: 16 amino acids. Per germline, CDR1 KGHDR and CDR2 SFDVKD.

The CDR3 here is CASRWRGNEAFF. The CDR3, as DNA: TGTGCCAGTAGGTGGAGGGGTAATGAAGCTTTCTTT. The rearrangement links TRBV19 to TRBJ1-1; D perhaps matches TRBD1 (5 bases). Germline V CDR1 and CDR2: LNHDA, SQIVND (reference sequence). V shed 6 bases and J shed 7 bases, with 12 bases lying between them. The CDR3 is made up of 12 amino acids.

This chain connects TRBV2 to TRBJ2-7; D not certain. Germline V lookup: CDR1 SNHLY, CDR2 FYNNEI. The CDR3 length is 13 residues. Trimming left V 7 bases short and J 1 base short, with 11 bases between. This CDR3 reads CASNPGWSYEQYF. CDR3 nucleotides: TGTGCCAGCAACCCGGGTTGGTCCTACGAGCAGTACTTC.

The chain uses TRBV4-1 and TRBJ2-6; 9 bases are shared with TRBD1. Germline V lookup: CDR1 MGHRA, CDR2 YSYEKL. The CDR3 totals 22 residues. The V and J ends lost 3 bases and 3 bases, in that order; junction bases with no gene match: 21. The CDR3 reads CASSHPPGSPGQGGIGANVLTF. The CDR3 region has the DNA TGCGCCAGCAGCCACCCTCCGGGTTCTCCGGGACAGGGTGGTATTGGGGCCAACGTCCTGACTTTC.

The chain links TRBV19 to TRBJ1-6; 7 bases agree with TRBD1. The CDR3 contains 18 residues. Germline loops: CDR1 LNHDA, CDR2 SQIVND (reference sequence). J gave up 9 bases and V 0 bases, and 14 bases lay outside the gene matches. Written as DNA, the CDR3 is TGTGCCAGTAGTATAGAAGGGGTGACAGGGATGTTTACTTCACCCCTCCACTTT. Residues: CASSIEGVTGMFTSPLHF.

The CDR3 reads CSVEEDRAPNYGYTF. The CDR3 DNA reads as TGCAGCGTTGAAGAAGACAGGGCCCCTAACTATGGCTACACCTTC. The rearrangement joins TRBV29-1 to TRBJ1-2, with TRBD1 identical over 7 bases. The junction had 4 bases not matched to a gene; V was cut back by 0 bases and J by 0 bases. The CDR3 has 15 amino acids. Germline CDR1 and CDR2: SQVTM and ANQGSEA. Full variable domain (remainder filled in from reference TRBV29-1 and TRBJ1-2): SAVISQKPSRDICQRGTSLTIQCQVDSQVTMMFWYRQQPGQSLTLIATANQGSEATYESGFVIDKFPISRPNLTFSTLTVSNMSPEDSSIYLCSVEEDRAPNYGYTFGSGTRLTVV.